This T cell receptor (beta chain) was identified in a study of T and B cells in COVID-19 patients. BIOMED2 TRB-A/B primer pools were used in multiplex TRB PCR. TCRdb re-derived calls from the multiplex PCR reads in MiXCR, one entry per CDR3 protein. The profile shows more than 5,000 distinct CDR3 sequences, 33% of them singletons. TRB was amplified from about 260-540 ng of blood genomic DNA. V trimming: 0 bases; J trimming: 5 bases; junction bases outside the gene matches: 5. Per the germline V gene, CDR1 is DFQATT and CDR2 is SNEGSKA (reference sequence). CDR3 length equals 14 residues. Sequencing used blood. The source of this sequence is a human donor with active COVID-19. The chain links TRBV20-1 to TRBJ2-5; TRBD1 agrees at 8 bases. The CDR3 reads CSAREAHRGETQYF. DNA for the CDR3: TGCAGTGCTAGAGAGGCCCACAGGGGGGAGACCCAGTACTTC.